These T cell receptor beta chains were read from a single sample in a study of blood T cell repertoires in COVID-19. The repertoire was sequenced with immunoSEQ multiplex PCR; TCRdb's copy has only in-frame clones and lacks some. The table lists 250,000 to 300,000 clones, 70% to 90% of them singletons. The specimen sequenced was peripheral blood. Receptors were obtained from a man aged 50-60 years with active or convalescent COVID-19. The CDR3 runs from the conserved cysteine through the conserved F or W. D genes are given only for firm matches. For some rows the clone size is stated as once, few or many, or as a class when expanded; others skip it.

J,size,V,D,length,CDR3,DNA
TRBJ2-5,NA,TRBV9,TRBD2,16,CASSSPRSGGRETQYF,TGTGCCAGCAGCTCACCCCGGAGCGGGGGCCGAGAGACCCAGTACTTC
TRBJ1-1,NA,TRBV5-4,NA,14,CASSSQGGNTEAFF,TGTGCCAGCAGCTCCCAGGGAGGAAACACTGAAGCTTTCTTT
TRBJ2-7,NA,TRBV30,NA,14,CAWSVGGGTYEQYF,TGTGCCTGGAGTGTAGGGGGGGGAACCTACGAGCAGTACTTC
TRBJ2-5,once,TRBV7-2,TRBD2,17,CASSLGIRLAGQETQYF,TGTGCCAGCAGCTTAGGAATAAGACTAGCGGGACAAGAGACCCAGTACTTC
TRBJ2-1,NA,TRBV6-1,TRBD1,16,CASSDPSGTGNNEQFF,TGTGCCAGCAGTGACCCTTCCGGGACAGGCAACAATGAGCAGTTCTTC
TRBJ2-1,NA,TRBV28,NA,14,CASTGGRGGREQFF,TGTGCCAGCACCGGCGGGAGAGGGGGACGTGAGCAGTTCTTC
TRBJ2-1,NA,TRBV24-1,NA,13,CATSDVDTNEQFF,TGTGCCACCAGTGATGTGGACACAAATGAGCAGTTCTTC
TRBJ1-3,NA,TRBV10-3,NA,16,CAISEGQRLSGNTIYF,TGTGCCATCAGTGAGGGACAGAGACTCTCTGGAAACACCATATATTTT
TRBJ1-5,once,TRBV2,NA,13,CASIMGLDQPQHF,TGTGCCAGCATCATGGGGCTGGATCAGCCCCAGCATTTT
TRBJ1-5,NA,TRBV30,TRBD1,15,CAWSLTGNGNQPQHF,TGTGCCTGGAGTTTGACAGGGAATGGCAATCAGCCCCAGCATTTT
TRBJ1-6,NA,TRBV28,NA,12,CASSLPGSRFSF,TGTGCCAGCAGTTTACCAGGTTCCCGGTTTTCCTTT
TRBJ2-5,NA,TRBV19,NA,15,CASSKAGTFQETQYF,TGTGCCAGTAGTAAGGCGGGGACCTTCCAAGAGACCCAGTACTTC
TRBJ2-1,NA,TRBV10-3,TRBD2,17,CAISSRGTSGTYNEQFF,TGTGCCATCAGCTCGAGGGGGACTAGCGGGACGTACAATGAGCAGTTCTTC
TRBJ1-4,NA,TRBV30,NA,14,CAWSAHGGFEKLFF,TGTGCCTGGAGTGCCCACGGAGGGTTCGAAAAACTGTTTTTT
TRBJ2-1,NA,TRBV3-1/TRBV3-2,TRBD2,16,CASSQGLAGVYNEQFF,TGTGCCAGCAGCCAAGGGCTAGCGGGAGTCTACAATGAGCAGTTCTTC
TRBJ1-1,NA,TRBV5-1,NA,14,CASSPGQLEGEAFF,TGCGCCAGCAGCCCGGGACAACTAGAGGGTGAAGCTTTCTTT
TRBJ2-1,NA,TRBV27,NA,15,CASSLAGARRNEQFF,TGTGCCAGCAGTTTAGCGGGGGCTAGGCGGAATGAGCAGTTCTTC
TRBJ1-1,few,TRBV6-2/TRBV6-3,TRBD1,16,CASSRPGTGWATEAFF,TGTGCCAGCAGCCGTCCCGGGACAGGGTGGGCGACTGAAGCTTTCTTT
TRBJ1-2,NA,TRBV4-2,NA,12,CASSRRGGGYTF,TGTGCCAGCAGCCGCAGAGGGGGTGGCTACACCTTC
TRBJ1-6,NA,TRBV28,NA,14,CASSLAGDNSPLHF,TGTGCCAGCAGTTTAGCGGGAGATAATTCACCCCTCCACTTT
TRBJ2-5,NA,TRBV9,NA,15,CASSVDQGGWETQYF,TGTGCCAGCAGCGTAGACCAGGGAGGATGGGAGACCCAGTACTTC
TRBJ1-2,NA,TRBV27,TRBD1,14,CASSLTGALGGYTF,TGTGCCAGCAGCTTGACAGGGGCGCTTGGTGGCTACACCTTC
TRBJ2-1,NA,TRBV7-2,TRBD2,14,CASSFSSGHNEQFF,TGTGCCAGCAGCTTTTCTAGCGGTCACAATGAGCAGTTCTTC
TRBJ2-1,NA,TRBV7-2,TRBD1,14,CASSLDRGVNEQFF,TGTGCCAGCTCCTTGGACAGGGGGGTCAATGAGCAGTTCTTC
TRBJ2-7,NA,TRBV7-6,TRBD2,17,CASSRGTSGSARYEQYF,TGTGCCAGCAGCCGTGGGACTAGCGGGAGCGCGAGGTACGAGCAGTACTTC
TRBJ1-3,few,TRBV19,TRBD1,17,CASSPRQGVISGNTIYF,TGTGCCAGTAGTCCCAGACAGGGGGTGATCTCTGGAAACACCATATATTTT
TRBJ1-5,NA,TRBV9,NA,14,CASSVDGAGQPQHF,TGTGCCAGCAGCGTAGATGGAGCAGGGCAGCCCCAGCATTTT
TRBJ2-3,NA,TRBV28,NA,17,CASSLSGRAASTDTQYF,TGTGCCAGCAGTTTAAGTGGAAGAGCGGCTAGCACAGATACGCAGTATTTT
TRBJ2-6,NA,TRBV28,NA,16,CASTSQGRQGANVLTF,TGTGCCAGCACCTCACAGGGCCGACAAGGGGCCAACGTCCTGACTTTC
TRBJ2-3,NA,TRBV2,TRBD2,17,CASRGLAGGRLVDTQYF,TGTGCCAGCAGGGGACTAGCGGGAGGTCGCTTAGTAGATACGCAGTATTTT
TRBJ2-4,NA,TRBV11-2,TRBD2,17,CASSLHRLAEVKNIQYF,TGTGCCAGCAGCTTACATAGACTAGCGGAGGTCAAAAACATTCAGTACTTC
TRBJ2-1,NA,TRBV11-2,NA,14,CASSLGGLFYEQFF,TGTGCCAGCAGCTTAGGAGGCCTCTTTTATGAGCAGTTCTTC
TRBJ1-2,NA,TRBV10-2,NA,12,CARPTMSGGYTF,TGCGCCCGACCCACCATGTCAGGTGGCTACACCTTC
TRBJ1-1,NA,TRBV18,TRBD1,15,CASSRQGGGGTEAFF,TGTGCCAGCTCACGACAGGGTGGTGGTGGCACTGAAGCTTTCTTT
TRBJ2-5,NA,TRBV30,TRBD2,15,CAWSPGLAGVETQYF,TGTGCCTGGAGTCCTGGACTAGCGGGAGTGGAGACCCAGTACTTC
TRBJ2-7,NA,TRBV30,TRBD1,12,CAWDRGRGEQYF,TGTGCCTGGGACAGGGGGCGCGGCGAGCAGTACTTC
TRBJ2-1,NA,TRBV7-8,NA,15,CASSLTGSSYNEQFF,TGTGCCAGCAGCTTAACCGGGAGCTCCTACAATGAGCAGTTCTTC
TRBJ2-7,once,TRBV7-3,NA,15,CASSLELAGAHEQYF,TGTGCCAGCAGCTTAGAGCTTGCAGGGGCCCACGAGCAGTACTTC
TRBJ1-3,NA,TRBV6-1,NA,16,CASSDLLRTRGNTIYF,TGTGCCAGCAGTGACCTTTTACGGACACGAGGAAACACCATATATTTT
TRBJ2-1,NA,TRBV25-1,NA,16,CASSEIGDTRNNEQFF,TGTGCCAGCAGTGAGATTGGGGACACGAGAAACAATGAGCAGTTCTTC
TRBJ2-2,NA,TRBV29-1,TRBD1,15,CSVPQGAPNTGELFF,TGCAGCGTCCCGCAGGGGGCTCCGAACACCGGGGAGCTGTTTTTT
TRBJ1-3,NA,TRBV7-7,NA,13,CASSPGQGDTIYF,TGTGCTAGCAGCCCTGGCCAGGGCGACACCATATATTTT